These 2 T cell receptor beta chains came from one sample sequenced in a study of OX40 agonist ivuxolimab in advanced cancers. The data were produced by immunoSEQ multiplex PCR, yet TCRdb's version contains in-frame clones alone and is incomplete. This sample has tens of thousands of clones, with approximately 93% found just once. Sequenced material: CD4+ or CD8+ T cells sorted from blood, taken in a trial of the OX40 agonist ivuxolimab. Receptors were obtained from an adult with an advanced solid tumor such as melanoma, head and neck, liver or kidney cancer.

The gene calls are TRBV25-1 and TRBJ2-7; D is tentatively TRBD1 or TRBD2 (5 bases each). CDR3 length: 14 residues. Germline V CDR1 and CDR2: MGHDK, SYGVNS. V gave up 3 bases and J gave up 4 bases, with 13 bases separating them. The CDR3 DNA reads TGTGCCAGCAGTGAGTGGGGGTTGGGGTACGAGCAGTACTTC. It yields the protein CASSEWGLGYEQYF.

The rearrangement uses TRBV7-6 and TRBJ2-5; D gene ambiguous. Germline-derived CDR1 and CDR2 are SGHVS and FNYEAQ. CDR3 length: 13 amino acids. The V end lost 4 bases, the J end lost 4 bases, and 10 bases lay between the germline ends. In DNA form, the CDR3 reads TGTGCCAGCAGCTCGGGTCTAGGAGAGACCCAGTACTTC. Translating it yields CASSSGLGETQYF. The full variable domain, completed using reference TRBV7-6 and TRBJ2-5, is GAGVSQSPRYKVTKRGQDVALRCDPISGHVSLYWYRQALGQGPEFLTYFNYEAQQDKSGLPNDRFSAERPEGSISTLTIQRTEQRDSAMYRCASSSGLGETQYFGPGTRLLVL.